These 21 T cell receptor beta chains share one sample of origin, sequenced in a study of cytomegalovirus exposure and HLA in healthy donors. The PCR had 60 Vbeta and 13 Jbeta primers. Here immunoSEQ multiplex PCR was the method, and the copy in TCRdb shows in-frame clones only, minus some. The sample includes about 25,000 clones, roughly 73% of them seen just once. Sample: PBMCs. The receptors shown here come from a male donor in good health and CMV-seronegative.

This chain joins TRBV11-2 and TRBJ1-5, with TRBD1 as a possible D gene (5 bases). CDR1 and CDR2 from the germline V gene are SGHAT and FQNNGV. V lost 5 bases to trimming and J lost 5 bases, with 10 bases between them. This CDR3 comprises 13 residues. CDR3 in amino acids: CASSVQGDQPQHF. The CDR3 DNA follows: TGTGCCAGCAGCGTTCAGGGCGATCAGCCCCAGCATTTT. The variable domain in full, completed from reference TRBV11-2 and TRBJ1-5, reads EAGVAQSPRYKIIEKRQSVAFWCNPISGHATLYWYQQILGQGPKLLIQFQNNGVVDDSQLPKDRFSAERLKGVDSTLKIQPAKLEDSAVYLCASSVQGDQPQHFGDGTRLSIL.

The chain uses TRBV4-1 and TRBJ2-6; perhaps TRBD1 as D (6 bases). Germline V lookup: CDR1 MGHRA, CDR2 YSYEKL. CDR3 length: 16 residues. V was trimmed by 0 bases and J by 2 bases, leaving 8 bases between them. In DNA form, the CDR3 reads TGCGCCAGCAGCCAAGATCCAGGGGCTGGGGCCAACGTCCTGACTTTC. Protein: CASSQDPGAGANVLTF.

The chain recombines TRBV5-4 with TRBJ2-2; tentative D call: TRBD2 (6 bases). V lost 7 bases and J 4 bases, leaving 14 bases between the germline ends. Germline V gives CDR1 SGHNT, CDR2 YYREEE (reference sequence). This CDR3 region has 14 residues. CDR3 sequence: CASRDGSGTGELFF. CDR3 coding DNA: TGTGCCAGCCGGGACGGGAGCGGCACCGGGGAGCTGTTTTTT.

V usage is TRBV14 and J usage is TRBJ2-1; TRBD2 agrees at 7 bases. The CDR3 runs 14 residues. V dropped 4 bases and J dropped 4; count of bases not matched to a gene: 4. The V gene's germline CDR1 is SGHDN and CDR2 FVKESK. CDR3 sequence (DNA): TGTGCCAGCAGCCCAGCGGGGATATACAATGAGCAGTTCTTC. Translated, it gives CASSPAGIYNEQFF. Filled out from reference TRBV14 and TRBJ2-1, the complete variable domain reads EAGVTQFPSHSVIEKGQTVTLRCDPISGHDNLYWYRRVMGKEIKFLLHFVKESKQDESGMPNNRFLAERTGGTYSTLKVQPAELEDSGVYFCASSPAGIYNEQFFGPGTRLTVL.

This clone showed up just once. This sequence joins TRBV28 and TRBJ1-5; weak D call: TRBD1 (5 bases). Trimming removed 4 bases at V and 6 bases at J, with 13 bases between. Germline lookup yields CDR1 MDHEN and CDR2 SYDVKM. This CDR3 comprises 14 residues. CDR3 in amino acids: CASSSGGAGQPQHF. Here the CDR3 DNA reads TGTGCCAGCAGTTCCGGTGGGGCTGGTCAGCCCCAGCATTTT.

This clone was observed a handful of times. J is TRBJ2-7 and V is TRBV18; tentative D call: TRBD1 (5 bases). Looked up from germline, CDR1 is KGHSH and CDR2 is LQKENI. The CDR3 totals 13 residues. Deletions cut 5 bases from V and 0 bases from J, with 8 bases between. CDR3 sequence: CASSATDSYEQYF. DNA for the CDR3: TGTGCCAGCTCAGCGACAGACTCCTACGAGCAGTACTTC.

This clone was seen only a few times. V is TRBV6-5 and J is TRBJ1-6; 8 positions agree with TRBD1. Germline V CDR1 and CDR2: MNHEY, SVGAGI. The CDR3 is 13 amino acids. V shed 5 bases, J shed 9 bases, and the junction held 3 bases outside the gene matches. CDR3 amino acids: CASSRTGPSPLHF. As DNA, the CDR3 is TGTGCCAGCAGTCGGACAGGGCCTTCACCCCTCCACTTT.

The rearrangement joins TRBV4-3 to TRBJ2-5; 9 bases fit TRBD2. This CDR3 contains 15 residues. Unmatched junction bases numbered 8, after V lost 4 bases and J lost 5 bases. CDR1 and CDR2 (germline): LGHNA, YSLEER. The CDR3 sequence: CASSRLGLAEETQYF. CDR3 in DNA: TGCGCCAGCAGCCGGCTGGGACTAGCAGAGGAGACCCAGTACTTC.

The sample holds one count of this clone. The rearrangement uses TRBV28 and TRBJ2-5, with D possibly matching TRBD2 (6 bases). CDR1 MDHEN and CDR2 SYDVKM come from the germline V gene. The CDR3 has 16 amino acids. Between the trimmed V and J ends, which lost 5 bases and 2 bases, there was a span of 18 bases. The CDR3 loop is CASSPPSAGGQETQYF. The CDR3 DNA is TGTGCCAGCAGTCCCCCCTCGGCCGGGGGTCAAGAGACCCAGTACTTC.

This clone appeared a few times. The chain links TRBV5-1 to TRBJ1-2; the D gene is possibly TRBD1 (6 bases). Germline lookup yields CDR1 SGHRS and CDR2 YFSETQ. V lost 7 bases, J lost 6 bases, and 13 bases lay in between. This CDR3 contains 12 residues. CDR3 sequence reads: CASAGGADGYTF. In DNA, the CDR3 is TGCGCCAGCGCGGGGGGCGCGGATGGCTACACCTTC.

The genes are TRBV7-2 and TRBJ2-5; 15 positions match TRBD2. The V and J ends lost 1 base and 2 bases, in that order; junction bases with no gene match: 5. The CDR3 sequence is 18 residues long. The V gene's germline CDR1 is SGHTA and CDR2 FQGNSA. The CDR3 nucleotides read TGTGCCAGCAGCTTAGTAGGGACTAGCGGGGGGAAGCAAGAGACCCAGTACTTC. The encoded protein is CASSLVGTSGGKQETQYF.

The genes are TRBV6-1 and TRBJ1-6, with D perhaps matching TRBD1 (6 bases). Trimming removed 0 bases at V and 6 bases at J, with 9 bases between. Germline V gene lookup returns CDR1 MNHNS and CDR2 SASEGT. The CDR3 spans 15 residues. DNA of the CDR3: TGTGCCAGCAGTGAAGCCAGGGGTGGTAATTCACCCCTCCACTTT. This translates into CASSEARGGNSPLHF.

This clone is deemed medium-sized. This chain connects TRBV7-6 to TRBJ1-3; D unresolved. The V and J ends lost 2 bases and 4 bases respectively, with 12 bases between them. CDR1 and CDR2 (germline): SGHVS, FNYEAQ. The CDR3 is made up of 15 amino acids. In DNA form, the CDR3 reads TGTGCCAGCAGCTTAAGTCTCGGGGAGGGAAACACCATATATTTT. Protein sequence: CASSLSLGEGNTIYF.

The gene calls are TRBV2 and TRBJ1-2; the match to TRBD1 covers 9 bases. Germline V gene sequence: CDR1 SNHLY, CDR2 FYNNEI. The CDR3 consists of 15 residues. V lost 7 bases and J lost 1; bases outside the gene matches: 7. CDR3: CASNRGTGNNYGYTF. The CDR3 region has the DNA TGTGCCAGCAACCGAGGGACAGGGAATAACTATGGCTACACCTTC. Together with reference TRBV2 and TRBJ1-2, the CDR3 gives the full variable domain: EPEVTQTPSHQVTQMGQEVILRCVPISNHLYFYWYRQILGQKVEFLVSFYNNEISEKSEIFDDQFSVERPDGSNFTLKIRSTKLEDSAMYFCASNRGTGNNYGYTFGSGTRLTVV.

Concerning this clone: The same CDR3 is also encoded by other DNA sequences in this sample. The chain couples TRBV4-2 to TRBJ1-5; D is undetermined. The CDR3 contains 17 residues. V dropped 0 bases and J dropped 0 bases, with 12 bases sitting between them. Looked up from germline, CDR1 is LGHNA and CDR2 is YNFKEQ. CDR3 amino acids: CASSQERRTYSNQPQHF. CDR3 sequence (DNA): TGTGCCAGCAGCCAAGAGCGGAGAACTTATAGCAATCAGCCCCAGCATTTT.

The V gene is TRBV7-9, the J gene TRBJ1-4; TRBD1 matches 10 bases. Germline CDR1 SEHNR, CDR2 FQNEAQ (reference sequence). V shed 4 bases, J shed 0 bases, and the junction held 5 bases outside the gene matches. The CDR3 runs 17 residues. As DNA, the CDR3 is TGTGCCAGCAGCTCAGGACAGGGGGGGGCAACTAATGAAAAACTGTTTTTT. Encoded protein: CASSSGQGGATNEKLFF.

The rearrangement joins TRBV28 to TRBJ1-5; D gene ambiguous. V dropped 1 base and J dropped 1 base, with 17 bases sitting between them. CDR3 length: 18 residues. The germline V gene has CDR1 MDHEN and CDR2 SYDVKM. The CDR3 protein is CASSLFISPVGSNQPQHF. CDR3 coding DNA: TGTGCCAGCAGTTTATTTATCTCTCCGGTGGGCAGCAATCAGCCCCAGCATTTT.

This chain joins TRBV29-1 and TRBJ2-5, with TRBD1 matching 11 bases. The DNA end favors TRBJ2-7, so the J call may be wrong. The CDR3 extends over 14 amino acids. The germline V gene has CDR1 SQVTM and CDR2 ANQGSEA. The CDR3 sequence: CSVDPGQGAYEQYF. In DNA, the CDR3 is TGCAGCGTCGATCCGGGACAGGGGGCCTACGAGCAGTACTTC.

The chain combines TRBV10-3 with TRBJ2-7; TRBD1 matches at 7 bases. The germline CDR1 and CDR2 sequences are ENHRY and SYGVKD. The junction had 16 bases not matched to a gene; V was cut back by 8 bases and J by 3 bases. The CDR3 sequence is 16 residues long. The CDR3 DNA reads TGTGCCATCGCTGAGGGGGCAGGGGTAGTCTACTACGAGCAGTACTTC. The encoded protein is CAIAEGAGVVYYEQYF.

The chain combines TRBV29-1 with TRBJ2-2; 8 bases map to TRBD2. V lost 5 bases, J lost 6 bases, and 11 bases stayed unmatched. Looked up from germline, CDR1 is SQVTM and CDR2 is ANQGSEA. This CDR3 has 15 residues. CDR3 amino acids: CSVLPGTSVSGELFF. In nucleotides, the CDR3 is TGCAGCGTTCTACCCGGGACTAGTGTTTCCGGGGAGCTGTTTTTT.

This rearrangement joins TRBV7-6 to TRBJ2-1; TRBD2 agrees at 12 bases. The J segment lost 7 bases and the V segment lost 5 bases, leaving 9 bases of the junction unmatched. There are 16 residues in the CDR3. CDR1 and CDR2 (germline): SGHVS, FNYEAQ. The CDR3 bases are TGTGCCAGCAGCGACCTAGCGGGAGGGCCTTTGAATGAGCAGTTCTTC. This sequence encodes CASSDLAGGPLNEQFF.